The subject of this entry is one TCR beta chain. Its antigen target is currently unknown. Compared with germline, one end of the junction differs, possibly owing to a read error. The germline V gene (reference sequence) provides CDR1 LNHDA and CDR2 SQIVND. Inclusive of the bounding cysteine and phenylalanine, the CDR3 is 14 residues long. Of all the DNA, just the CDR3 is kept, 42 bases in frame from base 1. Amplification of TCR beta CDR3 regions was carried out from RNA transcripts. The first round of RT-PCR for the TCR CDR3 was performed with the HTBI primer set and the Qiagen OneStep RT-PCR kit. The libraries were constructed in a second round of multiplex PCR and then size-selected and purified. Libraries were sequenced paired-end with 100 bp reads on an Illumina HiSeq2000. The original pipeline was this. SOAPnuke was used to process the raw data, with reads discarded if the reads contained adapters or uncalled bases, had a mean Phred below 15, or lacked an exact constant-primer or identifier match. High-quality paired reads were merged with COPE v1.2.5, and unique nucleotide sequences were defined as clonotypes. MiTCR v1.1 was used to align the clonotypes against IMGT TRBV, TRBD and TRBJ reference segments. The analysis included only V-J combinations with a frequency above 0.0001, which together covered 99% to 99.2% of the repertoires. The TCS score was defined as the ratio of F50 (clonal expansion) to E x V (chaos), calculated using BLOSUM62-based TCRdist between CDR3 peptides within each V-J. Welch's t-statistics and random forest reduced 450 to 600 V-J features to 10 to 15, which were used in a naive Bayes classifier (R e1071). TCRdb reprocessing: public reads trimmed at Q25 with fastp, clones called with MiXCR, in-frame beta chains kept. For every CDR3 protein sequence, its rows merge into one entry that carries the most common genes and DNA. TCRdb's processing, not the study's, gives the V and J calls here. The sample profile shows under 400,000 distinct CDR3 sequences; roughly 20% of them were found once. The ten largest clones take up roughly a sixth of the sample.

This record comes from a study of T cells in Graves' hyperthyroidism and ophthalmopathy (dated by TCRdb to about 2019). Some background on the complete study: Peripheral blood samples were taken at the time of initial diagnosis, prior to any treatment. A discovery cohort of roughly 96 patients, roughly 45 with Graves' ophthalmopathy and about 58 with stable Graves' hyperthyroidism, was used to find distinguishing TCR V-J signatures. An independent validation cohort of fewer than 20 hyperthyroidism patients and 17 patients who later progressed to ophthalmopathy tested prospective prediction of ophthalmopathy. The approximately 95 discovery patients were divided at random into training and test sets in a 7:3 ratio. The study also compared thyroid tissue and blood T-cell repertoires from more than 5 Graves' hyperthyroidism patients. After blood sampling, hyperthyroidism patients were treated with methimazole at a starting dose of 30 mg daily, and ophthalmopathy patients were treated with high-dose intravenous methylprednisolone. The paper describes TCR Vbeta CDR3 sequencing of around 140 peripheral blood samples, made up of 43 ophthalmopathy patients, roughly 75 hyperthyroidism patients and 17 progressor patients.

Ophthalmopathy patients had moderately to severely active disease, Clinical Activity Score of at least 3, NOSPECS grade of at least 4, and duration under 3 months. Patients with uncontrolled infections, other autoimmune diseases, pregnancy or lactation were excluded. Diagnoses were established on the basis of clinical symptoms, serum thyroxine and TRAb, thyroid ultrasound, and orbital computed tomography. Ficoll-Paque density gradient centrifugation was used to isolate PBMCs from approximately 11 ml of fresh peripheral blood. Trizol reagent was used to extract total RNA, and RNA quality was then checked on an Agilent 2100 Bioanalyzer. Findings and caveats that apply to the study as a whole: In validation, the model predicted progression to ophthalmopathy a median of around six months before onset, with about 64% sensitivity and almost 75% specificity. Sample size was not statistically predetermined, and investigators were not blinded to group allocation. Blood samples also contained most of the expanded thyroid clonotypes (frequency above 0.001), which suggests that blood repertoires may reflect thyroid immune responses. In cross-validation, a model built on a 13 V-J signature told ophthalmopathy apart from stable hyperthyroidism with approximately 91% sensitivity and around 83% specificity, and in testing the same model reached 80%/75%.

The rearranged chain carries TRBV19 and TRBJ2-2, with TRBD2 as a weak D call on 5 bases. The origin of this receptor is a middle-aged woman with Graves' ophthalmopathy. The sequencing input was blood. CDR3 region: CASTIVQNTGELYF. The bases read TGTGCCAGTACCATCGTACAGAATACCGGGGAGCTGTATTTT.